This TCR beta chain comes out of a study of T-cell memory formation after mild COVID-19. TCRdb reprocessed the 5' RACE reads with MiXCR, giving one entry per CDR3 protein. The table includes 500,000 to 650,000 distinct CDR3 sequences, roughly 20% detected once. The V gene's germline CDR1 is MNHEY and CDR2 SMNVEV (reference sequence). The CDR3 sequence is 17 residues long. J lost 3 bases, V lost 3 bases, and 13 bases had no gene match. This chain uses TRBV27 with TRBJ1-2, with 7 bases aligning to TRBD1. The sample taken for sequencing was PBMCs or a T cell subset sorted from them (not recorded which). The receptor was isolated from an adult woman who had mild COVID-19 (a few samples of this study predate the infection). Cell type and time point are not known. CDR3 region: CASSLRRGQGVYYGYTF. DNA of the CDR3: TGTGCCAGCAGTTTGCGGAGGGGGCAGGGCGTATACTATGGCTACACCTTC.